The T cell receptor beta chain described here comes from a study of T-cell memory formation after mild COVID-19. Notes on the study in general: Clones that contracted from day 15 to 85 were balanced CD4/CD8, while later expanders leaned CD4+. Pre-infection memory carried some responding clones, suggesting that cross-reactive memory joined. CD4+ contracting clones lay mainly in CM and EM, CD8+ ones in EMRA.

V gave up 0 bases and J gave up 6 bases; unmatched junction bases: 8. This CDR3 spans 17 amino acids. CDR1 LGHNA and CDR2 YNFKEQ come from the germline V gene. 5'RACE with constant-segment primers yielded barcoded, UMI-tagged TCR alpha and TCR beta cDNA libraries. TCRdb re-derived calls from the 5' RACE reads in MiXCR, one entry per CDR3 protein. Of 300,000 to 400,000 distinct CDR3 sequences listed, approximately 29% were seen once; the top ten hold 13%. This clonotype has more than one count but fewer than ten. Its target is not known. This TCR came from an adult woman who had mild COVID-19 (a few samples of this study predate the infection). Cell type and time point are not known. The chain is built from TRBV4-2 and TRBJ2-1; TRBD2 matches at 10 bases. Sample: PBMCs or a T cell subset sorted from them (not recorded which). CDR3 loop: CASSQDFKASGGNEQFF. The DNA of the CDR3 is TGTGCCAGCAGCCAAGATTTTAAGGCTAGCGGGGGCAATGAGCAGTTCTTC.